This T cell receptor beta chain was sequenced during a study of blood T cells in healthy people across ages. The germline V and J ends were trimmed by 3 bases and 3 bases, with 9 bases remaining between them. The CDR3 runs 13 residues. Germline V lookup: CDR1 MDHEN, CDR2 SYDVKM. PCR was performed a second time for about 7 to 11 cycles using a sample-barcoded 5' primer and a J-beta primer mix. All cDNA molecules were each tagged by a template-switch adaptor with 12 random nucleotides. Any given sample supplied a minimum of 2.5 million CDR3-containing paired-end reads. TCRdb redid the calling of the 5' RACE reads with MiXCR, one entry per CDR3 protein. The sample includes approximately 960,000 distinct CDR3 sequences, approximately 32% of them seen just once. This clonotype was observed many times. The data also belong to a second study, concerning T cells of mothers and their children.

V gene TRBV28 combines with J gene TRBJ2-7, with D possibly TRBD1 on 5 matching bases. This clonotype was obtained from a woman in her thirties or forties in good health. Sequenced material: blood. The DNA of the CDR3 is TGTGCCAGCAGTTTTCGGACAAGCTACGAGCAGTACTTC. Protein sequence: CASSFRTSYEQYF.